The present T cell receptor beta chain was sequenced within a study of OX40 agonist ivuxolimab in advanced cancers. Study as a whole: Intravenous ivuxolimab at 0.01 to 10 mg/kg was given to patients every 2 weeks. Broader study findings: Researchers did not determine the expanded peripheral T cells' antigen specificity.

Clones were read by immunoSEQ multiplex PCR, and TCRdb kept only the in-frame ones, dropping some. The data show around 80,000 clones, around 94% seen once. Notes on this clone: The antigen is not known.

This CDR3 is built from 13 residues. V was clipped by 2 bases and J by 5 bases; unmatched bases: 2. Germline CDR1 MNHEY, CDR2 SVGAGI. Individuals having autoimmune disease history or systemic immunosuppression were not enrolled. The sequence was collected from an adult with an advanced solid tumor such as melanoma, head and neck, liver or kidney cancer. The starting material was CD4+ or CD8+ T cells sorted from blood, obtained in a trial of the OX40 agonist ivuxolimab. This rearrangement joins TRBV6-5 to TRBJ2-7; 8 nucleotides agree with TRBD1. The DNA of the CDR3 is TGTGCCAGCAGTTACCTACAGGGGGACGAGCAGTACTTC. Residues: CASSYLQGDEQYF.